Listed here are 10 T cell receptor beta chains from one sample, sequenced in a study of cytomegalovirus exposure and HLA in healthy donors. Repertoires were generated with immunoSEQ multiplex PCR, while TCRdb's copy carries only in-frame clones and drops some. The sample comprises 110,000 to 150,000 clones, about 94% of which are singletons, and approximately 1.8% rests with the top ten. Sequenced sample: PBMCs. The source of these receptors is a man younger than 35 in good health and CMV-seropositive.

The chain joins TRBV11-2 to TRBJ2-2; TRBD2 agrees at 8 bases. Germline V lookup: CDR1 SGHAT, CDR2 FQNNGV. V was pared by 2 bases and J by 4 bases, with 3 bases of the junction left unmatched. The CDR3 covers 15 residues. The DNA for the CDR3 is TGTGCCAGCAGCTTAATCGGGAGGGCCACCGGGGAGCTGTTTTTT. Translation: CASSLIGRATGELFF.

The V call is TRBV7-9, the J call TRBJ1-2; 8 nucleotides match TRBD1. V was pared by 5 bases and J by 8 bases, with 13 bases of the junction left unmatched. Germline V gene sequence: CDR1 SEHNR, CDR2 FQNEAQ (reference sequence). This CDR3 has 15 amino acids. DNA of the CDR3: TGTGCCAGCAGCCCATCCCGGTGGACAGGGTCCGGCTACACCTTC. Translating gives CASSPSRWTGSGYTF. Looking up the rest from reference TRBV7-9 and TRBJ1-2 gives the full variable domain: DTGVSQNPRHKITKRGQNVTFRCDPISEHNRLYWYRQTLGQGPEFLTYFQNEAQLEKSRLLSDRFSAERPKGSFSTLEIQRTEQGDSAMYLCASSPSRWTGSGYTFGSGTRLTVV.

The sample holds one count of this clone. This chain uses TRBV7-9 with TRBJ2-7; D possibly corresponds to TRBD1 (5 bases). This CDR3 region has 14 residues. V was clipped by 5 bases and J by 4 bases, with 15 bases between them. From germline, CDR1 is SEHNR and CDR2 FQNEAQ (reference sequence). The CDR3 protein is CASSQWLGPYEQYF. DNA of the CDR3: TGTGCCAGCAGCCAATGGCTGGGGCCATACGAGCAGTACTTC.

The V call is TRBV27, the J call TRBJ2-3; the match to TRBD2 covers 13 bases. This CDR3 is built from 16 residues. V trimming: 5 bases; J trimming: 4 bases; junction bases outside the gene matches: 6. Germline V CDR1 and CDR2: MNHEY, SMNVEV (reference sequence). The DNA for the CDR3 is TGTGCCAGCAGTCCGCGACTAGCGGGAGGTTCAGATACGCAGTATTTT. Amino acids: CASSPRLAGGSDTQYF.

V is TRBV12-1 and J is TRBJ1-2; TRBD1 was called by the table and not checked on the DNA. TRBV12-1 represents a pseudogene. This CDR3 region has 18 residues. The DNA for the CDR3 is TGTGCCAGCAGCTTTGATGACAGGCGAACCCTATTTAACTATGGCTACACCTTC. Its protein product is CASSFDDRRTLFNYGYTF.

The rearrangement links TRBV30 to TRBJ1-1; the D gene is possibly TRBD1 (5 bases). The germline CDR1 and CDR2 sequences are GTSNPN and SVGIG (reference sequence). The ends were cut back, 3 bases at V and 3 bases at J, with 11 bases in the middle. CDR3 length equals 13 residues. The CDR3 spells CAWRIQAYTEAFF. CDR3 DNA sequence: TGTGCCTGGAGGATACAGGCGTACACTGAAGCTTTCTTT.

This clone was counted a single time. The chain couples TRBV7-9 to TRBJ2-1, with D uncertain. The CDR3 runs 11 residues. In germline, CDR1 is SEHNR, CDR2 FQNEAQ (reference sequence). Trimming took off 10 bases at V and 6 bases at J, with 10 bases between the two ends. CDR3 bases: TGTGCCATCCAAGGCGGCAATGAGCAGTTCTTC. This codes for CAIQGGNEQFF. The whole variable domain, remainder taken from reference TRBV7-9 and TRBJ2-1, is DTGVSQNPRHKITKRGQNVTFRCDPISEHNRLYWYRQTLGQGPEFLTYFQNEAQLEKSRLLSDRFSAERPKGSFSTLEIQRTEQGDSAMYLCAIQGGNEQFFGPGTRLTVL.

V usage is TRBV6-5 and J usage is TRBJ2-5; D possibly corresponds to TRBD1 (6 bases). Per germline, CDR1 MNHEY and CDR2 SVGAGI. Trimming stripped 5 bases from V and 3 bases from J, with 13 bases between. This CDR3 has 14 residues. This chain's CDR3 is CASSLSQGKETQYF. DNA for the CDR3: TGTGCCAGCAGTCTTTCGCAGGGGAAAGAGACCCAGTACTTC.

The gene calls are TRBV2 and TRBJ2-7; 10 bases fit TRBD2. Germline V gene sequence: CDR1 SNHLY, CDR2 FYNNEI. J lost 3 bases, V lost 4 bases, and 3 bases had no gene match. This CDR3 contains 14 residues. The CDR3 spells CASSAASGSYEQYF. DNA of the CDR3: TGTGCCAGCAGTGCTGCTAGCGGGAGCTACGAGCAGTACTTC.

The chain employs TRBV28 and TRBJ2-5; D may be TRBD1 (7 bases). Germline V gene sequence: CDR1 MDHEN, CDR2 SYDVKM. V dropped 6 bases and J dropped 4 bases, with 21 bases sitting between them. This CDR3 has 16 amino acids. CDR3 sequence: CASSTDRAGLGETQYF. The CDR3 DNA reads as TGTGCCAGCAGCACTGACAGGGCGGGGTTGGGAGAGACCCAGTACTTC.